This TCR beta chain was recorded in a study of blood T cell repertoires in COVID-19. Study information: COVID-19 samples from acute and convalescent phases originated in the United States, Italy and Spain. Sources were T cells, B-cell-depleted T cells, or PBMCs; the material itself was cDNA or gDNA.

Authors' processing steps: Amplification of reference gene primers provided the estimated nucleated cell counts. Assay used: immunoSEQ multiplex PCR; TCRdb lists only in-frame clones, some missing. The V and J calls and clone size come from that table; D and trimming were worked out from the DNA. The data contain 200,000 to 250,000 clones, roughly 80% of them singletons. The CDR3 contains 14 residues. The germline gives CDR1 SGHDT, CDR2 YYEEEE. The ends lost 3 bases at V and 8 bases at J; junction bases unmatched: 6. Those enrolled in Seattle joined during active infection and were followed longitudinally afterward.

The J gene is TRBJ1-4, the V gene TRBV5-6, with 8 bases aligning to TRBD1. The sequenced sample was peripheral blood. This sequence was found in a woman older than 75 with COVID-19, enrolled during active disease. CDR3 sequence: CASSSTGVREKLFF. In nucleotides, the CDR3 is TGTGCCAGCAGCTCGACAGGGGTTAGGGAAAAACTGTTTTTT. Full variable domain (missing parts from reference TRBV5-6 and TRBJ1-4): DAGVTQSPTHLIKTRGQQVTLRCSPKSGHDTVSWYQQALGQGPQFIFQYYEEEERQRGNFPDRFSGHQFPNYSSELNVNALLLGDSALYLCASSSTGVREKLFFGSGTQLSVL.